This TCR beta chain was recovered during a study of T-cell reconstitution after alpha-beta-depleted transplantation in children. Germline values: CDR1 KGHDR, CDR2 SFDVKD. Trimming took off 2 bases at V and 2 bases at J, with 8 bases between the two ends. The CDR3 is 14 residues long. During its preparation, the TCRbeta library received unique molecular identifiers. TCRdb re-called the PCR reads with MiXCR, one entry per CDR3 protein. The repertoire holds 200,000 to 250,000 distinct CDR3 sequences, 9.5% to 15% seen once, with approximately 2.9% in the top ten. This clonotype was observed at least ten times.

The chain uses TRBV24-1 and TRBJ2-5; D unresolved. This material consisted of PBMCs from the stem cell graft donor, taken from the stem cell graft. This sequence originates from a human donor who donated a stem cell graft to a child with acute lymphoblastic leukemia. The CDR3 DNA reads as TGTGCCACCAGTGATTCCGAGGTACAAGAGACCCAGTACTTC. Translation gives CATSDSEVQETQYF.